Listed below are T cell receptor beta chains from one sample, sequenced in a study of control samples from healthy donors and cancer patients. Using immunoSEQ multiplex PCR, the repertoire was profiled, and TCRdb retains in-frame clones only, with some absent. Here the sample spans some 120,000 clones, around 87% being singletons. The source material was blood. These receptors were collected from a man aged 35-49 years in good health. The CDR3 runs from the conserved cysteine through the conserved F or W. The order of the fields is J gene, D gene, clone size, CDR3 length, V gene, CDR3 protein, CDR3 DNA. The D gene is left open where the match is weak. A clone size is listed for some rows: how often the clone was seen (once, few, many), or a class if it is expanded.

j_call: TRBJ1-2
d_call: TRBD1
clone_size: NA
cdr3_length: 15
v_call: TRBV5-4
cdr3_aa: CASSQPGQGTYGYTF
cdr3_nt: TGTGCCAGCAGCCAGCCGGGACAGGGAACCTATGGCTACACCTTC

j_call: TRBJ2-1
d_call: NA
clone_size: NA
cdr3_length: 17
v_call: TRBV5-6
cdr3_aa: CASSLNRRGLSYNEQFF
cdr3_nt: TGTGCCAGCAGCTTGAACCGGCGGGGCCTATCTTACAATGAGCAGTTCTTC

j_call: TRBJ1-1
d_call: TRBD1
clone_size: NA
cdr3_length: 15
v_call: TRBV10-2
cdr3_aa: CASSGRGQEYTEAFF
cdr3_nt: TGCGCCAGCAGTGGGCGGGGACAGGAGTACACTGAAGCTTTCTTT

j_call: TRBJ2-5
d_call: NA
clone_size: NA
cdr3_length: 14
v_call: TRBV6-6
cdr3_aa: CASSYIVGGETQYF
cdr3_nt: TGTGCCAGCAGTTACATCGTAGGGGGGGAGACCCAGTACTTC

j_call: TRBJ2-3
d_call: TRBD1
clone_size: NA
cdr3_length: 15
v_call: TRBV18
cdr3_aa: CASSPPRTGPDTQYF
cdr3_nt: TGTGCCAGCTCACCACCGCGGACAGGGCCAGATACGCAGTATTTT

j_call: TRBJ2-3
d_call: TRBD1
clone_size: few
cdr3_length: 16
v_call: TRBV11-1
cdr3_aa: CASSLARTGGVDTQYF
cdr3_nt: TGTGCCAGCAGCTTAGCGCGGACAGGGGGCGTAGATACGCAGTATTTT

j_call: TRBJ1-2
d_call: TRBD1
clone_size: NA
cdr3_length: 16
v_call: TRBV4-1
cdr3_aa: CASSQELTGKRHGYTF
cdr3_nt: TGCGCCAGCAGCCAAGAACTGACAGGGAAGAGGCATGGCTACACCTTC

j_call: TRBJ1-5
d_call: TRBD1
clone_size: NA
cdr3_length: 14
v_call: TRBV9
cdr3_aa: CASSETGGNQPQHF
cdr3_nt: TGTGCCAGCAGCGAAACAGGGGGCAACCAGCCCCAGCATTTT

j_call: TRBJ2-2
d_call: NA
clone_size: NA
cdr3_length: 15
v_call: TRBV7-2
cdr3_aa: CASSVQRVSTGELFF
cdr3_nt: TGTGCCAGCAGCGTACAGCGGGTGAGCACCGGGGAGCTGTTTTTT

j_call: TRBJ1-4
d_call: NA
clone_size: NA
cdr3_length: 13
v_call: TRBV30
cdr3_aa: CAWSWGTGEKLFF
cdr3_nt: TGTGCCTGGAGTTGGGGAACTGGAGAAAAACTGTTTTTT

j_call: TRBJ2-1
d_call: NA
clone_size: NA
cdr3_length: 17
v_call: TRBV18
cdr3_aa: CASSSKTPGLANNEQFF
cdr3_nt: TGTGCCAGCTCTTCAAAAACTCCGGGACTTGCTAACAATGAGCAGTTCTTC

j_call: TRBJ1-1
d_call: NA
clone_size: NA
cdr3_length: 15
v_call: TRBV7-6
cdr3_aa: CASSLGNAGNTEAFF
cdr3_nt: TGTGCCAGCAGCTTAGGGAACGCGGGGAACACTGAAGCTTTCTTT

j_call: TRBJ1-1
d_call: NA
clone_size: NA
cdr3_length: 12
v_call: TRBV2
cdr3_aa: CASSASNTEAFF
cdr3_nt: TGTGCCAGCAGTGCGAGCAACACTGAAGCTTTCTTT

j_call: TRBJ1-2
d_call: NA
clone_size: few
cdr3_length: 11
v_call: TRBV7-9
cdr3_aa: CASSFAGTYTF
cdr3_nt: TGTGCCAGCAGCTTCGCCGGGACCTACACCTTC

j_call: TRBJ1-2
d_call: TRBD1
clone_size: NA
cdr3_length: 14
v_call: TRBV16
cdr3_aa: CASSQRQGFYGYTF
cdr3_nt: TGTGCCAGCAGCCAGCGACAGGGGTTCTATGGCTACACCTTC

j_call: TRBJ1-1
d_call: NA
clone_size: NA
cdr3_length: 14
v_call: TRBV19
cdr3_aa: CASRKGQTNTEAFF
cdr3_nt: TGTGCCAGTAGAAAGGGACAAACGAACACTGAAGCTTTCTTT

j_call: TRBJ2-7
d_call: TRBD1
clone_size: NA
cdr3_length: 16
v_call: TRBV7-2
cdr3_aa: CASSPHLGTGSYEQYF
cdr3_nt: TGTGCCAGCAGCCCCCATCTTGGGACAGGGAGCTACGAGCAGTACTTC

j_call: TRBJ2-7
d_call: TRBD1
clone_size: NA
cdr3_length: 14
v_call: TRBV5-4
cdr3_aa: CASSFDRGQNEQYF
cdr3_nt: TGTGCCAGCAGCTTTGACAGGGGGCAAAACGAGCAGTACTTC

j_call: TRBJ1-1
d_call: TRBD1
clone_size: NA
cdr3_length: 14
v_call: TRBV7-9
cdr3_aa: CASSMGQRDTEAFF
cdr3_nt: TGTGCCAGCAGCATGGGACAGCGAGACACTGAAGCTTTCTTT

j_call: TRBJ1-2
d_call: NA
clone_size: NA
cdr3_length: 13
v_call: TRBV30
cdr3_aa: CAWSYSPNYGYTF
cdr3_nt: TGTGCCTGGAGTTATTCACCTAACTATGGCTACACCTTC